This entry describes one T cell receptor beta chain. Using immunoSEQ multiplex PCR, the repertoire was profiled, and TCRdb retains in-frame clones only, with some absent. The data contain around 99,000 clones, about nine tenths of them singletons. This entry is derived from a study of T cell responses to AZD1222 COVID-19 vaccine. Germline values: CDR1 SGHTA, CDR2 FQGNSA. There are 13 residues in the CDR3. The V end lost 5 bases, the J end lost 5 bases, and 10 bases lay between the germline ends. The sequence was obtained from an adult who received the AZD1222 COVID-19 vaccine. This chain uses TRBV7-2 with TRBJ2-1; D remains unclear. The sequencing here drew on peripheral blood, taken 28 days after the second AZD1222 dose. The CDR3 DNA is TGTGCCAGCAGCCCAGGACCGAACAATGAGCAGTTCTTC. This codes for CASSPGPNNEQFF.